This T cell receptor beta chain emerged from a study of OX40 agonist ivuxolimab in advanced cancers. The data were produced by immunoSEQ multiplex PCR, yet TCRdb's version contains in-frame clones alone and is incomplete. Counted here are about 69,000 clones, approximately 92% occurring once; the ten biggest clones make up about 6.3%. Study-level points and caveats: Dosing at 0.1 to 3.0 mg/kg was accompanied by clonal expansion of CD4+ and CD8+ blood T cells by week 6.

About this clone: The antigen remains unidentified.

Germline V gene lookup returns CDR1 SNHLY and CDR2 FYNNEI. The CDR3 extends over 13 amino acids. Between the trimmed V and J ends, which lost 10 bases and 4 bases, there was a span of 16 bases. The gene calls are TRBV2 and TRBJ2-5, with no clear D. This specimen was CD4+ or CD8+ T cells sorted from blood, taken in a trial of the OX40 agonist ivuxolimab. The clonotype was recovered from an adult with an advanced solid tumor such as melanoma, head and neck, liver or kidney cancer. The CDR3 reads CAIPGLVVETQYF. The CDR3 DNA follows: TGTGCCATTCCGGGCCTAGTTGTAGAGACCCAGTACTTC.